This TCR beta chain was observed in a study of T cell responses to AZD1222 COVID-19 vaccine. The method was immunoSEQ multiplex PCR; TCRdb's version includes in-frame clones alone and lacks a portion of them. Of around 97,000 clones in the sample, 75% to 95% were seen once. As to this clone: Its target is unknown.

Trimming removed 1 base at V and 2 bases at J, with 11 bases between. CDR3 length: 15 residues. Germline loops: CDR1 MDHEN, CDR2 SYDVKM. General study results and limits: Across spike, vaccine-associated CD4 TCRs were found, dominant at 160-218 and 743-854. Nearly half of spike-specific TCRs reportedly target variant regions that are unmutated in the B.1.351 and B.1.1.7 variants. At baseline, just five or six AZD1222 recipients tested seropositive. The donors showed a predominance of white British ancestry and of females, with possible underestimation of clonal diversity.

This TCR came from an adult in good health. The sequenced sample was peripheral blood, obtained on day 0 of AZD1222 vaccination. The rearrangement uses TRBV28 and TRBJ1-2; tentative D call: TRBD1 (5 bases). The CDR3 sequence: CASSLSGGGNYGYTF. In DNA, the CDR3 is TGTGCCAGCAGTTTATCGGGGGGAGGCAACTATGGCTACACCTTC.